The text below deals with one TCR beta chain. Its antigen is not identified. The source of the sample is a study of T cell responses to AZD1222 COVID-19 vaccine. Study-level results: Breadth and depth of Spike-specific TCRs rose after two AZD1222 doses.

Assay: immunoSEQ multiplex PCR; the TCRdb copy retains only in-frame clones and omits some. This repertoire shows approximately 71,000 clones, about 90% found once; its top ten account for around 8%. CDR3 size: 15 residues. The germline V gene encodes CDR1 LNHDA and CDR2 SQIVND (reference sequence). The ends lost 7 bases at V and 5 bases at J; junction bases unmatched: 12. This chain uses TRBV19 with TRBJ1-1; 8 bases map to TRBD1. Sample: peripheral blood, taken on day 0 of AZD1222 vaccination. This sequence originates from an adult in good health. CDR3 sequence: CASTIPNRGATEAFF. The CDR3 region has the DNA TGTGCCAGTACCATACCGAACAGGGGGGCGACTGAAGCTTTCTTT.